The sample holds many counts of the clone carrying this T cell receptor beta chain. What it binds is not known. Germline trimming cut 3 bases from V and 6 bases from J; bases unmatched to any gene: 10. Germline V CDR1 and CDR2: KGHSH, LQKENI. CDR3 size: 17 residues. The sample comes from a study of T cells in Graves' hyperthyroidism and ophthalmopathy. Study background: Before any treatment, at initial diagnosis, peripheral blood was collected. Study results and limitations: Most clonotypes that expanded in the thyroid above 0.001 also showed up in blood.

RNA transcripts provided the source from which TCR beta CDR3 regions were amplified. The TCR CDR3 was amplified in a first-round RT-PCR using the HTBI primer set. TCRdb passed the multiplex PCR reads through MiXCR, listing each CDR3 protein once. The sample carries approximately 690,000 distinct CDR3 sequences, more than 14% recorded once. The study included ophthalmopathy patients with Clinical Activity Score at least 3, NOSPECS grade at least 4 and duration under 3 months. Uncontrolled infection, other autoimmune disease, pregnancy or lactation led to exclusion. The source material was blood. This clonotype originated in a woman in her forties or fifties with Graves' ophthalmopathy. V gene TRBV18 combines with J gene TRBJ2-1; 11 bases fit TRBD2. The CDR3 loop is CASSPRVGLAEINEQFF. As DNA, the CDR3 is TGTGCCAGCTCACCGAGGGTGGGACTAGCGGAAATCAATGAGCAGTTCTTC.